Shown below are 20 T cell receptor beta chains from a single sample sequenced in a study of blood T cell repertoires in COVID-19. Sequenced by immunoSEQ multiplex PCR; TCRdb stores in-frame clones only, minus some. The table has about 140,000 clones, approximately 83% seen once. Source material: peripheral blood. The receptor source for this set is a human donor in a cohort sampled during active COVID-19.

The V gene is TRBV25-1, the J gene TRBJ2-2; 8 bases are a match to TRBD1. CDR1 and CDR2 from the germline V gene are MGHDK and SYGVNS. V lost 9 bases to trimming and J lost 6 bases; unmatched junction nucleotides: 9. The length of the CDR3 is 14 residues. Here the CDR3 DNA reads TGTGCCAGTGGGGGGACAGGTATTGCCGGGGAGCTGTTTTTT. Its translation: CASGGTGIAGELFF.

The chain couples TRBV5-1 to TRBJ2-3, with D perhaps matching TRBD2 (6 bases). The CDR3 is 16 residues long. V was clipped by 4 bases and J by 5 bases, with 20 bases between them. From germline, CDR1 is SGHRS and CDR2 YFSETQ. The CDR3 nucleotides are TGCGCCAGCAGCCCGGATGGGGACTCCCGAGGAGATACGCAGTATTTT. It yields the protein CASSPDGDSRGDTQYF.

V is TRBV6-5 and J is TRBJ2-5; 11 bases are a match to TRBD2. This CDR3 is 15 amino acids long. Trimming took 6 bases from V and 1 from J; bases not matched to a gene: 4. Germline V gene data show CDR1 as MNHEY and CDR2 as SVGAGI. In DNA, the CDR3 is TGTGCCAGCAGCCAACTAGCGGGGGTCCAAGAGACCCAGTACTTC. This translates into CASSQLAGVQETQYF.

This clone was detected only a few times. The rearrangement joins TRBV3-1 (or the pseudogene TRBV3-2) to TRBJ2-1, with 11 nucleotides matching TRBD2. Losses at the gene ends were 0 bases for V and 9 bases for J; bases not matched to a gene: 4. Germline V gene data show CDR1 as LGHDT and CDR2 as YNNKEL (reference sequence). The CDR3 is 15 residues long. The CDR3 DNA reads TGTGCCAGCAGCCAAGACGGGACTAGCGGAGGTGAGCAGTTCTTC. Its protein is CASSQDGTSGGEQFF.

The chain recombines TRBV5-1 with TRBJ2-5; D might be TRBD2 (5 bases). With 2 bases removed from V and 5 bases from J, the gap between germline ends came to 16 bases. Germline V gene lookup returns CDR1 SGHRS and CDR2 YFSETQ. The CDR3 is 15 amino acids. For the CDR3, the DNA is TGCGCCAGCAGCTTTTTGGGAGAGCTCGGGGAGACCCAGTACTTC. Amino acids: CASSFLGELGETQYF.

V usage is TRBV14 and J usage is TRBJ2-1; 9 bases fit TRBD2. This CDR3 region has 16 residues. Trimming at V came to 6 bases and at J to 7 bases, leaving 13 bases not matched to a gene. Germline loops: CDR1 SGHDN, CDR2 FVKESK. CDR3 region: CASSPLRSGGSNEQFF. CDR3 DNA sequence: TGTGCCAGCAGTCCTCTAAGAAGCGGGGGGTCTAATGAGCAGTTCTTC.

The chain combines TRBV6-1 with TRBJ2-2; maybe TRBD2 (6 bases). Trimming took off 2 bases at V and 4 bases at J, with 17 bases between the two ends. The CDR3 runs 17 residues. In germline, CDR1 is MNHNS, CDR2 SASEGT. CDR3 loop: CASSELRLGSPTGELFF. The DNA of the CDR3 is TGTGCCAGCAGTGAATTGAGACTAGGATCCCCCACCGGGGAGCTGTTTTTT.

This chain's CDR3 is CASSLRGFDSPLHF. DNA of the CDR3: TGTGCCAGCAGCTTACGGGGATTTGATTCACCCCTCCACTTT. The chain carries TRBV7-2 and TRBJ1-6; D remains ambiguous. The CDR3 contains 14 residues. Germline V gene sequence: CDR1 SGHTA, CDR2 FQGNSA. Trimming stripped 2 bases from V and 8 bases from J, with 10 bases between. Based on the CDR3 plus reference TRBV7-2 and TRBJ1-6, the full variable domain is GAGVSQSPSNKVTEKGKDVELRCDPISGHTALYWYRQSLGQGLEFLIYFQGNSAPDKSGLPSDRFSAERTGGSVSTLTIQRTQQEDSAVYLCASSLRGFDSPLHFGNGTRLTVT.

CDR3 bases: TGTGCCAGCAGCCAAGCCCTAGCGGGGTACACCGGGGAGCTGTTTTTT. Encoded protein: CASSQALAGYTGELFF. V usage is TRBV3-1 (or the pseudogene TRBV3-2) and J usage is TRBJ2-2; 9 positions agree with TRBD2. V lost 1 base and J lost 3; bases outside the gene matches: 3. From germline, CDR1 is LGHDT and CDR2 YNNKEL (reference sequence). The CDR3 spans 16 residues.

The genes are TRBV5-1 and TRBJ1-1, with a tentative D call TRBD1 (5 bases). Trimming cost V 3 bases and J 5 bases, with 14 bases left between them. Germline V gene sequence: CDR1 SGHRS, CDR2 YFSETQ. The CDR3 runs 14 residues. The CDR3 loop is CASSSAGEGTEAFF. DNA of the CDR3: TGCGCCAGCAGCTCGGCGGGGGAAGGAACTGAAGCTTTCTTT. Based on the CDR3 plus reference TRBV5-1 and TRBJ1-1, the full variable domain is KAGVTQTPRYLIKTRGQQVTLSCSPISGHRSVSWYQQTPGQGLQFLFEYFSETQRNKGNFPGRFSGRQFSNSRSEMNVSTLELGDSALYLCASSSAGEGTEAFFGQGTRLTVV.

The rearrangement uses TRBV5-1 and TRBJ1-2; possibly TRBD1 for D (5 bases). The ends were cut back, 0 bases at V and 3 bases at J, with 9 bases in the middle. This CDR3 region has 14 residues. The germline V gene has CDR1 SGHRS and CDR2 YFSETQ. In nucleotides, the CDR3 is TGCGCCAGCAGCTTGGACCCAGGGTACTATGGCTACACCTTC. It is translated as CASSLDPGYYGYTF.

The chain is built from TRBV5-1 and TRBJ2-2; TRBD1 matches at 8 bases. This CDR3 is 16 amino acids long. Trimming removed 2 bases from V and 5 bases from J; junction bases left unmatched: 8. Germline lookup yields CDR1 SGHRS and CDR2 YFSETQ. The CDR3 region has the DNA TGCGCCAGCAGCTTACCGACAGGGGACGATACCGGGGAGCTGTTTTTT. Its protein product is CASSLPTGDDTGELFF.

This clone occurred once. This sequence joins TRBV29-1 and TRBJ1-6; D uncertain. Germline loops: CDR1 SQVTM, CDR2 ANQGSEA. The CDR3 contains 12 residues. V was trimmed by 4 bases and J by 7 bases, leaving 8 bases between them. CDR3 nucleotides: TGCAGCGTTGGTGACGGGAATTCACCCCTCCACTTT. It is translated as CSVGDGNSPLHF.

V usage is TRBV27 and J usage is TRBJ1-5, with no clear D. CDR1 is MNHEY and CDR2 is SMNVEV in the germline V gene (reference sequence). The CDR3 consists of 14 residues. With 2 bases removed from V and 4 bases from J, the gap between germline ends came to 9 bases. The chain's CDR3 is CASSLARDNQPQHF. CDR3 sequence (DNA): TGTGCCAGCAGTTTAGCGAGGGATAATCAGCCCCAGCATTTT.

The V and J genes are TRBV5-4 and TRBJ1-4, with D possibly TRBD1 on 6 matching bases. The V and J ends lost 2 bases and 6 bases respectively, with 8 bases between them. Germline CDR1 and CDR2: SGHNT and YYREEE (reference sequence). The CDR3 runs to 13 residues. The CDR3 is CASSLDRHEKLFF. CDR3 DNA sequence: TGTGCCAGCAGCTTAGACAGGCATGAAAAACTGTTTTTT.

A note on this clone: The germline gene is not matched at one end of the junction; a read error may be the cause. The CDR3 DNA sequence: TGTGCCAGCAGCCGGACAGGGTCCTTCAATGAGCAGTTCTTC. It is translated as CASSRTGSFNEQFF. V gene TRBV4-2 combines with J gene TRBJ2-1, with 8 nucleotides matching TRBD1. Germline assignment: CDR1 LGHNA and CDR2 YNFKEQ. The CDR3 is 14 amino acids.

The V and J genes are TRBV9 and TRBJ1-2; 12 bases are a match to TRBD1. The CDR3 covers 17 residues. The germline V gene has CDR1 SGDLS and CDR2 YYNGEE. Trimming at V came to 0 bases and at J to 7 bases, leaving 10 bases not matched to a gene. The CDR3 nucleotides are TGTGCCAGCAGCGTAGCCCTAGGGACAGGGGGCCTCGGTGGCTACACCTTC. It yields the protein CASSVALGTGGLGGYTF.

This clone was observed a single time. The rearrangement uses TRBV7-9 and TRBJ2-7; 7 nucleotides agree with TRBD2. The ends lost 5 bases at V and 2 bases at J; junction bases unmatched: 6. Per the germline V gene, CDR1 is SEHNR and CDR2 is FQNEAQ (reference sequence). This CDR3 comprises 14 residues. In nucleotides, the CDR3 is TGTGCCAGCAGCCCGGCCAGCGGGGCCTACGAGCAGTACTTC. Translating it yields CASSPASGAYEQYF.

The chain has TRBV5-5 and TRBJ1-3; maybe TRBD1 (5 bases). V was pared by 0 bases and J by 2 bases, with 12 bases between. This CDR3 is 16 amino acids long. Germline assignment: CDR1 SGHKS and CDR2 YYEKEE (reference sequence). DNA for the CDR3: TGTGCCAGCAGCTTGGATGGGTGGGGCCCTGGAAACACCATATATTTT. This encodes CASSLDGWGPGNTIYF.

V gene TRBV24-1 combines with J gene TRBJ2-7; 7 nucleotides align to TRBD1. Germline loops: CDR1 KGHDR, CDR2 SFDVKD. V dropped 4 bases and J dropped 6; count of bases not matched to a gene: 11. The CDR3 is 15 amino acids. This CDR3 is CATSDTTGPEIEQYF. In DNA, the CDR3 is TGTGCCACCAGTGACACGACAGGGCCGGAAATCGAGCAGTACTTC.